This paragraph covers one T cell receptor beta chain sequence. This CDR3 contains 15 residues. CDR1 and CDR2 (germline): SEHNR, FQNEAQ (reference sequence). Trimming removed 6 bases from V and 3 bases from J; junction bases left unmatched: 7. This sample was taken from a study of shared clonotypes between healthy human individuals. Background on the study: Researchers assigned three CD4 naive, three CD4 memory, two CD8 naive and one CD8 memory plate to each donor.

None of the donors, who were healthy HIV-negative adults, had recently had acute infections or vaccinations. Clones were sequenced by immunoSEQ multiplex PCR, and TCRdb holds only the in-frame ones, with some missing. There are 2 million to 2.5 million clones in the sample; approximately 95% occur only once, and 0.35% to 0.5% lies in the top ten. This TCR was recovered from a man aged 18 to 30 in good health. Some clones in this sample may be carry-over from other donors' samples. The sequencing sample was made of naive CD4+ T cells from PBMCs. Subset indicated: CD45RA+ positively selected. V is TRBV7-9 and J is TRBJ1-4; 7 bases fit TRBD1. CDR3 coding DNA: TGTGCCAGCAGTGGGATCGGGACAGCTAATGAAAAACTGTTTTTT. Encoded protein: CASSGIGTANEKLFF.